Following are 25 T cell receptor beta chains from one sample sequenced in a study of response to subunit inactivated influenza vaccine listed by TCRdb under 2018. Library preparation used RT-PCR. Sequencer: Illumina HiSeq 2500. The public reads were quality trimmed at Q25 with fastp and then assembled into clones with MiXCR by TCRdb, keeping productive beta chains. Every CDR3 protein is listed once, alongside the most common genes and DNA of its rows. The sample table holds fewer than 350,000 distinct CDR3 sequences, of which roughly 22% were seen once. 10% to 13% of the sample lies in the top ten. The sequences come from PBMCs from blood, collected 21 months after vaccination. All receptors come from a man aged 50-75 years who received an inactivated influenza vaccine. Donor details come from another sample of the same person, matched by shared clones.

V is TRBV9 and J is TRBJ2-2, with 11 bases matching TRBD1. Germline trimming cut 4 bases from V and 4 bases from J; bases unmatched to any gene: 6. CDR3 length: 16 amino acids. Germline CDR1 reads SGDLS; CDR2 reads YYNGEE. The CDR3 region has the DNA TGTGCCAGCAGCCTAGGGGGGACAGGGGGCACCGGGGAGCTGTTTTTT. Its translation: CASSLGGTGGTGELFF.

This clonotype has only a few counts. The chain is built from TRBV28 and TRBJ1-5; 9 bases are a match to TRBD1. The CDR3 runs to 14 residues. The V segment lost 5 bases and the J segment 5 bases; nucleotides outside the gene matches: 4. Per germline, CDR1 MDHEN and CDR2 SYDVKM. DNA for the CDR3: TGTGCCAGCAGTCCGTGGACAGGGGATCAGCCCCAGCATTTT. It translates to CASSPWTGDQPQHF.

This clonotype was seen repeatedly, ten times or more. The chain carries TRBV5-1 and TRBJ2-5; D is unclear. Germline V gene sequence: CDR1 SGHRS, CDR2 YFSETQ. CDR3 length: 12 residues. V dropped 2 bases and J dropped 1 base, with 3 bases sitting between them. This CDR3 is CASSFGQETQYF. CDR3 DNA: TGCGCCAGCAGCTTTGGCCAAGAGACCCAGTACTTC.

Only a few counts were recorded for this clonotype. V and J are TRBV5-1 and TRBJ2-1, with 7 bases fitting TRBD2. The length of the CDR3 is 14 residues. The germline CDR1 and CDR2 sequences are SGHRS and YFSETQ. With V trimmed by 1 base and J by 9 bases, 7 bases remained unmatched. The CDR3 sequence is CASSLWEGRPEQFF. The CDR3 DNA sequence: TGCGCCAGCAGCTTGTGGGAGGGTAGGCCTGAGCAGTTCTTC.

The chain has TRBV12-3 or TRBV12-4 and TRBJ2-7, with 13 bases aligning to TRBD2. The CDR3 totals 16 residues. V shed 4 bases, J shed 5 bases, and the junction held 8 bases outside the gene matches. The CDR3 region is CASSSGLAGALDEQYF. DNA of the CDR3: TGTGCCAGCAGTTCTGGACTAGCGGGAGCCTTGGACGAGCAGTACTTC.

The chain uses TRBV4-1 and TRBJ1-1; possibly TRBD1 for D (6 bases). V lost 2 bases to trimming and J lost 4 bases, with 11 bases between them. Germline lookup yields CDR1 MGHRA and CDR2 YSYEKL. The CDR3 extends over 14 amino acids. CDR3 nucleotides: TGCGCCAGCAGCCAAATACAGGGTTTCACTGAAGCTTTCTTT. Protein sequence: CASSQIQGFTEAFF.

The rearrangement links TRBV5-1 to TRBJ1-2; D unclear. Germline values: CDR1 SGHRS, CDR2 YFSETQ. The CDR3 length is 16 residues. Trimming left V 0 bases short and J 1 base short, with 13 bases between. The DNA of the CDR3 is TGCGCCAGCAGCTTGGGAGGAGGGTTACTTAACTATGGCTACACCTTC. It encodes CASSLGGGLLNYGYTF.

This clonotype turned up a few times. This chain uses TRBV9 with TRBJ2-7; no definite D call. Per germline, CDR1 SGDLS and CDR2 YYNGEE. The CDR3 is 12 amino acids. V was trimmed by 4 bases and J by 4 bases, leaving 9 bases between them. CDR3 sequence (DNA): TGTGCCAGCAGCCAGGACCAGTACGAGCAGTACTTC. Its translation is CASSQDQYEQYF. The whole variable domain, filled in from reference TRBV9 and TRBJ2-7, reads DSGVTQTPKHLITATGQRVTLRCSPRSGDLSVYWYQQSLDQGLQFLIQYYNGEERAKGNILERFSAQQFPDLHSELNLSSLELGDSALYFCASSQDQYEQYFGPGTRLTVT.

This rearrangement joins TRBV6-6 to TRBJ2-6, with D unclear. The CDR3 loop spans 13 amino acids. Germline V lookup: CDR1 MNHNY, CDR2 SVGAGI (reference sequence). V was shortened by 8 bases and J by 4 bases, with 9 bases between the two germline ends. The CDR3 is CASDQVGANVLTF. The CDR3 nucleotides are TGTGCCAGCGATCAGGTGGGGGCCAACGTCCTGACTTTC.

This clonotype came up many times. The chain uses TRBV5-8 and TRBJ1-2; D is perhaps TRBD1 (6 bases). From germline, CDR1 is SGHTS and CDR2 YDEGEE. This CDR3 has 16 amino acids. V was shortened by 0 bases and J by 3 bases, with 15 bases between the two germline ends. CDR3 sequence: CASSLGQELAYYGYTF. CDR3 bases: TGTGCCAGCAGCTTGGGACAGGAACTAGCCTACTATGGCTACACCTTC.

The CDR3 region has the DNA TGCAGCGTTGTCAAAGGGGCGAGGAATGAGCAGTTCTTC. The encoded protein is CSVVKGARNEQFF. V and J are TRBV29-1 and TRBJ2-1; D might be TRBD1 (5 bases). Germline V lookup: CDR1 SQVTM, CDR2 ANQGSEA. The CDR3 spans 13 residues. V lost 4 bases, J lost 7 bases, and 14 bases lay in between.

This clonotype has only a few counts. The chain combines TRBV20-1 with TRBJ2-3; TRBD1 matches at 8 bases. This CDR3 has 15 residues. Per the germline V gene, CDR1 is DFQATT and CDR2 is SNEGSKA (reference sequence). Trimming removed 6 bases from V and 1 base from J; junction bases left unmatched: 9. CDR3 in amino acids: CSALGTGGRTDTQYF. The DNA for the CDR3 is TGCAGTGCGTTGGGGACAGGAGGGCGCACAGATACGCAGTATTTT.

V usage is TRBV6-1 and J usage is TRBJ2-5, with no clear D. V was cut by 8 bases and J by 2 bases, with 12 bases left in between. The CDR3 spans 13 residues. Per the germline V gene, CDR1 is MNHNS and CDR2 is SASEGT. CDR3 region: CASSKRSQETQYF. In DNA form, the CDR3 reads TGTGCCAGCTCGAAGCGCTCGCAAGAGACCCAGTACTTC.

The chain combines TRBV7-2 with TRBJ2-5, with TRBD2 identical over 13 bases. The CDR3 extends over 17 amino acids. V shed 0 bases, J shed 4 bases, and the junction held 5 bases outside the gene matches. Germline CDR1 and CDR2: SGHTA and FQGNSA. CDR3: CASSLATRLAGGETQYF. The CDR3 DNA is TGTGCCAGCAGCTTAGCCACTAGACTAGCGGGAGGAGAGACCCAGTACTTC.

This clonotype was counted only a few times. CDR3 nucleotides: TGTGCCAGCAGCCCAGGTGGCAGAACTAATGAAAAACTGTTTTTT. Amino acid sequence: CASSPGGRTNEKLFF. The chain recombines TRBV9 with TRBJ1-4; no clear D gene. This CDR3 region has 15 residues. Germline lookup yields CDR1 SGDLS and CDR2 YYNGEE. V dropped 4 bases and J dropped 1 base, with 11 bases sitting between them.

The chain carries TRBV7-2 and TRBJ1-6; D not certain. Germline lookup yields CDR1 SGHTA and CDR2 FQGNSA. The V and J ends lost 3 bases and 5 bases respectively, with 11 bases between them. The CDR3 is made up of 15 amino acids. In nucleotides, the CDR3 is TGTGCCAGCAGCTTCGCCGGCCGGGATAATTCACCCCTCCACTTT. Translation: CASSFAGRDNSPLHF.

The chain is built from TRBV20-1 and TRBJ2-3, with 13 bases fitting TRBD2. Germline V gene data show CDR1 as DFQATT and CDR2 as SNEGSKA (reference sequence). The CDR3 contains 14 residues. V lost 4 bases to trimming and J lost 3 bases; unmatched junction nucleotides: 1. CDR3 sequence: CSATGLAGTDTQYF. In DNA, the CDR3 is TGCAGTGCTACGGGACTAGCGGGAACAGATACGCAGTATTTT.

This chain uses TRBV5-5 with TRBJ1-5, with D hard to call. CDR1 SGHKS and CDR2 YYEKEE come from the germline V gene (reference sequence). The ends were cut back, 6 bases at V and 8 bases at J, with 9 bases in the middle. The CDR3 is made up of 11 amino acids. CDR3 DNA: TGTGCCAGCACTCTATCCAAGCCCCAGCATTTT. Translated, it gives CASTLSKPQHF.

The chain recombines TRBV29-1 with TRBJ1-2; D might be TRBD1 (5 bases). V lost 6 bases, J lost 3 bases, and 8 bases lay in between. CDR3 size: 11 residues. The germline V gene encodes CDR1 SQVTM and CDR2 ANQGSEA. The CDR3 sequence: CSVVGDYGYTF. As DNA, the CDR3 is TGCAGCGTGGTAGGGGACTATGGCTACACCTTC.

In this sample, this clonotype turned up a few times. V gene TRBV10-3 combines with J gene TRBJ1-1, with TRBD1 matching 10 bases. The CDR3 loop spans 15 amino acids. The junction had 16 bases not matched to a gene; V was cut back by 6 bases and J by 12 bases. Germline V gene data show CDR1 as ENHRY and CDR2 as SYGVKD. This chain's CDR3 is CAIRTTPGQGIWTFF. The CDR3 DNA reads TGTGCCATCAGAACAACCCCGGGACAGGGGATTTGGACTTTCTTT.

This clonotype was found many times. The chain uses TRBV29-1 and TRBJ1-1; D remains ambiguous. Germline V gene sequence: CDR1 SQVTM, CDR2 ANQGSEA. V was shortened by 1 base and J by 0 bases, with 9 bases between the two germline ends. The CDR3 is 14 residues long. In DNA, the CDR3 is TGCAGCGTTGAAGTTGTGGGGATGAACACTGAAGCTTTCTTT. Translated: CSVEVVGMNTEAFF.

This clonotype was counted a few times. The CDR3 sequence: CASRRRIQTGPMNTEAFF. CDR3 sequence (DNA): TGTGCCAGCAGACGAAGGATCCAGACAGGCCCGATGAACACTGAAGCTTTCTTT. The chain links TRBV12-3 or TRBV12-4 to TRBJ1-1; perhaps TRBD1 as D (6 bases). Deletions cut 6 bases from V and 0 bases from J, with 23 bases between. There are 18 residues in the CDR3.

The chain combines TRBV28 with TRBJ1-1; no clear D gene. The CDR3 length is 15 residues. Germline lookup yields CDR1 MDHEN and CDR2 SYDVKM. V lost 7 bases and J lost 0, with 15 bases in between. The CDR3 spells CASNRLLVLNTEAFF. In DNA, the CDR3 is TGTGCCAGCAACCGCTTGTTAGTCCTGAACACTGAAGCTTTCTTT.

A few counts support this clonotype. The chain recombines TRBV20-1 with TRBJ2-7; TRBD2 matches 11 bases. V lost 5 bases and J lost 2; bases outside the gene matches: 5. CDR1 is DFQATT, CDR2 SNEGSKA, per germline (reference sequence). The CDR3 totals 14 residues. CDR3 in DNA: TGCAGTGCTGGCAGACTAGCGGGGACCTACGAGCAGTACTTC. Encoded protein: CSAGRLAGTYEQYF.

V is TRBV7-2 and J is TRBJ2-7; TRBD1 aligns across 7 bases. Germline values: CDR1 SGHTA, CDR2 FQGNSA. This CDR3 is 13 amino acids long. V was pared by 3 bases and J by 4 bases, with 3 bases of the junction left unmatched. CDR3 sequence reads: CASSFGTEYEQYF. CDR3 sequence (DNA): TGTGCCAGCAGCTTCGGGACAGAGTACGAGCAGTACTTC.